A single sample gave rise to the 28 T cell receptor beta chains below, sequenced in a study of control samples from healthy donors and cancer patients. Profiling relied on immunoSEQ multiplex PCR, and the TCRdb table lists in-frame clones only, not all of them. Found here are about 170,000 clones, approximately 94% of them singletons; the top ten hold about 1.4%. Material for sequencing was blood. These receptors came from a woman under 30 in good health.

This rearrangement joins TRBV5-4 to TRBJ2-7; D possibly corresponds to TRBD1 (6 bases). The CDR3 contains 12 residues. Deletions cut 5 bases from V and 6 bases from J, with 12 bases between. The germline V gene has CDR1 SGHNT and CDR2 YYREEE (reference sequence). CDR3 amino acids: CASSPGTSEQYF. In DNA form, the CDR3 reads TGTGCCAGCAGTCCAGGGACAAGCGAGCAGTACTTC. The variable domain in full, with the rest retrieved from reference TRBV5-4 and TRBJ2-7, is ETGVTQSPTHLIKTRGQQVTLRCSSQSGHNTVSWYQQALGQGPQFIFQYYREEENGRGNFPPRFSGLQFPNYSSELNVNALELDDSALYLCASSPGTSEQYFGPGTRLTVT.

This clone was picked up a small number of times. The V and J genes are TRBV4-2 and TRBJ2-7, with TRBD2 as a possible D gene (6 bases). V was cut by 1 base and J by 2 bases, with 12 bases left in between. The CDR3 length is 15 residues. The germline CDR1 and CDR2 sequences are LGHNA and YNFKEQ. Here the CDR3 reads CASSQGRDWAYEQYF. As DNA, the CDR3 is TGTGCCAGCAGCCAAGGCCGGGACTGGGCCTACGAGCAGTACTTC.

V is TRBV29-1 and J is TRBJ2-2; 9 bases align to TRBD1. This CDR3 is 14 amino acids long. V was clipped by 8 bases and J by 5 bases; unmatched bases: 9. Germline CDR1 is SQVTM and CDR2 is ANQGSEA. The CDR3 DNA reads TGCAGCACATCAGACAGGGGGAGGACCGGGGAGCTGTTTTTT. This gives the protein CSTSDRGRTGELFF.

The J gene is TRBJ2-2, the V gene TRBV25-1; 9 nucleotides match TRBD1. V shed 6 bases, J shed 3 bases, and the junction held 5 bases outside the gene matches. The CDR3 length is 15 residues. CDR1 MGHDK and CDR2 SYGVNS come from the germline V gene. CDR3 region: CASSRRDRDTGELFF. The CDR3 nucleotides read TGTGCCAGCAGCCGCCGGGACAGGGACACCGGGGAGCTGTTTTTT. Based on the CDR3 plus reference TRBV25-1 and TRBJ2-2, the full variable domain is EADIYQTPRYLVIGTGKKITLECSQTMGHDKMYWYQQDPGMELHLIHYSYGVNSTEKGDLSSESTVSRIRTEHFPLTLESARPSHTSQYLCASSRRDRDTGELFFGEGSRLTVL.

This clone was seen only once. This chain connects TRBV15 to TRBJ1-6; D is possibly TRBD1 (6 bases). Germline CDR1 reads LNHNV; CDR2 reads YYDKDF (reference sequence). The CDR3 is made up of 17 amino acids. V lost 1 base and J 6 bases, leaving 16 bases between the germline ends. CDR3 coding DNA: TGTGCCACCAGCAGAGCTTCGGGGGGCTCTCTTAATTCACCCCTCCACTTT. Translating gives CATSRASGGSLNSPLHF.

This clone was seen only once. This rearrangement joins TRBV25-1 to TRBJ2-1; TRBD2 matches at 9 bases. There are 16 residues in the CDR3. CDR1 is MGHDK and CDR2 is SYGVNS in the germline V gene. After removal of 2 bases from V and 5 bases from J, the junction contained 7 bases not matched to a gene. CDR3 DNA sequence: TGTGCCAGCAGTGAAATCGGTAGCGGGGGTGACAATGAGCAGTTCTTC. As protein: CASSEIGSGGDNEQFF. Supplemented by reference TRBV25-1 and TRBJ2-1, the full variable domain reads EADIYQTPRYLVIGTGKKITLECSQTMGHDKMYWYQQDPGMELHLIHYSYGVNSTEKGDLSSESTVSRIRTEHFPLTLESARPSHTSQYLCASSEIGSGGDNEQFFGPGTRLTVL.

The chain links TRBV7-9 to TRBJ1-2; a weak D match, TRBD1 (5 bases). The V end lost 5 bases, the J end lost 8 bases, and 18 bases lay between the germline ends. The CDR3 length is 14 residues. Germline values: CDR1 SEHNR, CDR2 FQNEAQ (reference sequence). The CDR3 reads CASSGSGPRRGYTF. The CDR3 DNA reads TGTGCCAGCAGCGGGTCGGGACCCCGTCGGGGCTACACCTTC.

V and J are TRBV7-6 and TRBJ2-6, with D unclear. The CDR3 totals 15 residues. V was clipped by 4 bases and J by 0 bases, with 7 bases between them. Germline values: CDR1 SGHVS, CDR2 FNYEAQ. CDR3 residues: CASSSRSSGANVLTF. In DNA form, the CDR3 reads TGTGCCAGCAGCTCTCGAAGCTCTGGGGCCAACGTCCTGACTTTC.

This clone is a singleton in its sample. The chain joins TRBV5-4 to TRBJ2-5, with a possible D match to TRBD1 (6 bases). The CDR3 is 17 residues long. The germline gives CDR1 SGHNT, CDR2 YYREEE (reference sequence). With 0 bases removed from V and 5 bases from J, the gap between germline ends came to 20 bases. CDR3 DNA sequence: TGTGCCAGCAGCTTGGCTCGTGGGGGCCAGGGTGGTGAGACCCAGTACTTC. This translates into CASSLARGGQGGETQYF.

The DNA of the CDR3 is TGTGCCAGCAGCTCTGGGACCATGAGGTATGGCAACGAAGCTTTCTTT. It translates to CASSSGTMRYGNEAFF. The rearrangement uses TRBV13 and TRBJ1-1, with TRBD1 as a possible D gene (5 bases). The CDR3 is 16 residues long. CDR1 is PRHDT and CDR2 is FYEKMQ in the germline V gene (reference sequence). V was shortened by 4 bases and J by 8 bases, with 23 bases between the two germline ends.

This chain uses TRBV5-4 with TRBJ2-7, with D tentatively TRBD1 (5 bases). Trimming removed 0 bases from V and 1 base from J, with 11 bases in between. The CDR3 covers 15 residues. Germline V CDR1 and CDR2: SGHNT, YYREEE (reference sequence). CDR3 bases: TGTGCCAGCAGCTTGGTGCCAGGGCTTTCCTACGAGCAGTACTTC. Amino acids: CASSLVPGLSYEQYF.

CDR3 nucleotides: TGTGCCAGCTCACCAGCAGAGGTGTATAAGAGCAATCAGCCCCAGCATTTT. Its protein product is CASSPAEVYKSNQPQHF. V and J are TRBV18 and TRBJ1-5; D unclear. Per germline, CDR1 KGHSH and CDR2 LQKENI. V gave up 2 bases and J gave up 1 base, with 15 bases separating them. This CDR3 spans 17 amino acids.

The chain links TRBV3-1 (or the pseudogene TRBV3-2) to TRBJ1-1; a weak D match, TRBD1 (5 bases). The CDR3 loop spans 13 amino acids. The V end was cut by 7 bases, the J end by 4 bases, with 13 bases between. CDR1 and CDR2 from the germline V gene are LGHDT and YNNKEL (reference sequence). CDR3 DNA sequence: TGTGCCAGCACCCGGCAGGGTTCCACTGAAGCTTTCTTT. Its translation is CASTRQGSTEAFF.

Here the CDR3 DNA reads TGTGCCAGCAGCTTTTACACTGGGACAGAGCAAGAGACCCAGTACTTC. This translates into CASSFYTGTEQETQYF. The chain is built from TRBV7-2 and TRBJ2-5, with 7 bases identical to TRBD1. Trimming at V came to 3 bases and at J to 2 bases, leaving 9 bases not matched to a gene. Germline V gives CDR1 SGHTA, CDR2 FQGNSA. CDR3 size: 16 residues.

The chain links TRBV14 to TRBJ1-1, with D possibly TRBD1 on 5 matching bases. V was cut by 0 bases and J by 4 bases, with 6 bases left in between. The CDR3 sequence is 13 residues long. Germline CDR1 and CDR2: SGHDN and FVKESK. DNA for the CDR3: TGTGCCAGCAGCCAAGAAAGGGGCACTGAAGCTTTCTTT. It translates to CASSQERGTEAFF.

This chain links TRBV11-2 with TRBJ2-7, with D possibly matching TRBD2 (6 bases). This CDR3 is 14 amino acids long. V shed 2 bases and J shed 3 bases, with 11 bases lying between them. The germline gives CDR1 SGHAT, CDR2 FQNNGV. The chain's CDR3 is CASSLTSSYYEQYF. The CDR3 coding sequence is TGTGCCAGCAGCTTAACTAGCAGTTACTACGAGCAGTACTTC.

The CDR3 DNA reads as TGTGCCGCCCACGGGGGGCTCAGCAATCAGCCCCAGCATTTT. Translation: CAAHGGLSNQPQHF. The gene calls are TRBV19 and TRBJ1-5; D may be TRBD1 (6 bases). Germline-derived CDR1 and CDR2 are LNHDA and SQIVND (reference sequence). Trimming cost V 11 bases and J 1 base, with 15 bases left between them. There are 14 residues in the CDR3.

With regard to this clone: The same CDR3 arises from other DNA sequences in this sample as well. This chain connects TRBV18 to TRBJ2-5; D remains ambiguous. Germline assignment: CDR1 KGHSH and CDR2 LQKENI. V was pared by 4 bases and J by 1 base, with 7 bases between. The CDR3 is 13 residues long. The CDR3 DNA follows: TGTGCCAGCTCACGAGGATCCCAAGAGACCCAGTACTTC. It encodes CASSRGSQETQYF.

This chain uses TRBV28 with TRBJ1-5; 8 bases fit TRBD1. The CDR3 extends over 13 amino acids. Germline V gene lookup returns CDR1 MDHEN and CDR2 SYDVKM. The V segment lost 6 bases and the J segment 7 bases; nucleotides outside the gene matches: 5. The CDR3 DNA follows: TGTGCCAGCAGAACAGGGGGAATACAGCCCCAGCATTTT. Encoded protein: CASRTGGIQPQHF.

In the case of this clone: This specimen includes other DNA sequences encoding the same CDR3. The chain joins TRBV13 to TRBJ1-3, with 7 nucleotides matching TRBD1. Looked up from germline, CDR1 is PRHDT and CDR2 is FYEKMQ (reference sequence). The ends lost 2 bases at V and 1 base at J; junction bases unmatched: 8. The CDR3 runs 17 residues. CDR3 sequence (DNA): TGTGCCAGCAGCTTAACAGGGGCCGGGGGTTCTGGAAACACCATATATTTT. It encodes CASSLTGAGGSGNTIYF.

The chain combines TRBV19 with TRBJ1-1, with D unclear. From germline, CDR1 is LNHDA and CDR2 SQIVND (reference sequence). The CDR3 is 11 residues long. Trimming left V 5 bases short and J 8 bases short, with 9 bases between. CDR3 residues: CASSSREEAFF. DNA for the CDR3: TGTGCCAGTAGTTCCCGGGAGGAAGCTTTCTTT.

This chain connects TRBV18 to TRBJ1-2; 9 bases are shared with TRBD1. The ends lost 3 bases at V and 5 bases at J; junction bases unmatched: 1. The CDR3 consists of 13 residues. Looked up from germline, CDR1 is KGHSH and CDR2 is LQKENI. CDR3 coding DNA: TGTGCCAGCTCACCTGGACAGGGGTATGGCTACACCTTC. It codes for CASSPGQGYGYTF.

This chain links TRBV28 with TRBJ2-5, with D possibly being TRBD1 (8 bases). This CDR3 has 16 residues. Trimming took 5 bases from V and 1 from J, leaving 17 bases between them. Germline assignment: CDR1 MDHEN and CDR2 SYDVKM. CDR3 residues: CASSLHRGGLQETQYF. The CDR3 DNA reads TGTGCCAGCAGTCTCCACAGGGGGGGACTCCAAGAGACCCAGTACTTC.

As DNA, the CDR3 is TGTGCCAGCAGGAGACTAGCGGAATACAATGAGCAGTTCTTC. This gives the protein CASRRLAEYNEQFF. The chain uses TRBV13 and TRBJ2-1; TRBD2 aligns across 9 bases. Germline V lookup: CDR1 PRHDT, CDR2 FYEKMQ (reference sequence). The CDR3 has 14 residues. Germline trimming cut 6 bases from V and 4 bases from J; bases unmatched to any gene: 4.

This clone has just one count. The CDR3 DNA reads as TGTGCCAGCATGGAGGGCTGGACTGAAGCTTTCTTT. Its protein is CASMEGWTEAFF. The V gene is TRBV7-9, the J gene TRBJ1-1; the D is unclear. Germline-derived CDR1 and CDR2 are SEHNR and FQNEAQ (reference sequence). This CDR3 has 12 amino acids. Trimming cost V 7 bases and J 5 bases, with 11 bases left between them.

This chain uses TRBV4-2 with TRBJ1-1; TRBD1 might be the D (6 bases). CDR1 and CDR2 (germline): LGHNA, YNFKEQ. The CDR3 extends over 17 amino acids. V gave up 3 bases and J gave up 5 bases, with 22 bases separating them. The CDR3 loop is CASSQAPGTLAGTEAFF. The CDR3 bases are TGTGCCAGCAGCCAGGCCCCCGGGACACTTGCGGGGACTGAAGCTTTCTTT.

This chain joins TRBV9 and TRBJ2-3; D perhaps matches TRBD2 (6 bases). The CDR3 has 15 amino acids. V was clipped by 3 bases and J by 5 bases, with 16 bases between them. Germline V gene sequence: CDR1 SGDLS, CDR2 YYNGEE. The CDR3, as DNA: TGTGCCAGCAGCGCTTTGGAGGGGCGGGTAGATACGCAGTATTTT. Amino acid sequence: CASSALEGRVDTQYF.

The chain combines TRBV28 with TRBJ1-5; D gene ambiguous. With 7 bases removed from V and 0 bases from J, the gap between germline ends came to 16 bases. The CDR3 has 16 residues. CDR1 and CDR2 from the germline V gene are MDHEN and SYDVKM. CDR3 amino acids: CASTPTGSYSNQPQHF. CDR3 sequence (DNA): TGTGCCAGCACACCAACCGGGTCTTATAGCAATCAGCCCCAGCATTTT. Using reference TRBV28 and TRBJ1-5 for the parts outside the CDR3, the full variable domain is DVKVTQSSRYLVKRTGEKVFLECVQDMDHENMFWYRQDPGLGLRLIYFSYDVKMKEKGDIPEGYSVSREKKERFSLILESASTNQTSMYLCASTPTGSYSNQPQHFGDGTRLSIL.